The rows below give T cell receptor beta chains drawn from one sample of a study of early T cells in non-severe SARS-CoV-2 infection. TCRdb processed the 5' RACE reads anew with MiXCR; each CDR3 protein has one entry. The profile shows nearly 110,000 distinct CDR3 sequences, over 8.5% of them singletons. Sequencing was done on a sample of whole blood. Every receptor here comes from an adult who was a healthcare worker with PCR-confirmed SARS-CoV-2 infection or an uninfected control (not recorded which). CDR3s include the opening cysteine and the closing phenylalanine or tryptophan. Each record gives: V gene, J gene, clone size, CDR3 length, D gene, CDR3 DNA, CDR3 protein. The D gene is left open where the match is weak. Where a row states a size, it is once, few, many or the class of an expanded clone; other rows omit it.

TRBV6-1	TRBJ1-2	NA	12	NA	TGTGCCAGCAACGGCAGAGGACTTGGCTACACCTTC	CASNGRGLGYTF
TRBV5-1	TRBJ2-2	NA	14	NA	TGCGCCAGCAGAGGGACCCAGAACACCGGGGAGCTGTTTTTT	CASRGTQNTGELFF
TRBV5-4	TRBJ1-1	few	14	NA	TGTGCCAGCAGCTGGGGGACGGGGAACACTGAAGCTTTCTTT	CASSWGTGNTEAFF
TRBV28	TRBJ2-1	many	13	NA	TGTGTTATTGGGCGGTTCTCCTACAATGAGCAGTTCTTC	CVIGRFSYNEQFF
TRBV19	TRBJ2-1	NA	12	TRBD2	TGTGCCACTCGGACTAGGAACAATGAGCAGTTCTTC	CATRTRNNEQFF
TRBV20-1	TRBJ2-7	few	11	NA	TGCAGTGCGCTGTCACGGTACGAGCAGTACTTC	CSALSRYEQYF
TRBV28	TRBJ2-3	few	15	TRBD2	TGTGCCAGCAGCCTACTAGCGGTGAAAGGGGATACGCAGTATTTT	CASSLLAVKGDTQYF
TRBV20-1	TRBJ2-2	NA	13	TRBD2	TGCAGTGGGGCTAGCGGGGACGCCGGGGAGCTGTTTTTT	CSGASGDAGELFF
TRBV10-3	TRBJ1-6	many	14	TRBD1	TGTGCCATCAGCCGGGACAGGGGGGATTCACCCCTCCACTTT	CAISRDRGDSPLHF
TRBV5-1	TRBJ2-7	many	12	NA	TGCGCCAGCAGCTTAACGACAGACGAGCAGTACTTC	CASSLTTDEQYF
TRBV2	TRBJ1-5	many	12	NA	TGTGCCAGCAGCTATGGCAATCAGCCCCAGCATTTT	CASSYGNQPQHF
TRBV20-1	TRBJ2-1	few	15	NA	TGCAGTGCGCGGACGGCCAGGGGATCCTACAATGAGCAGTTCTTC	CSARTARGSYNEQFF
TRBV12-5	TRBJ2-7	many	15	TRBD1	TGTGCTAGTGGTTTAGGGGGCCTAAGCTCCTACGAGCAGTACTTC	CASGLGGLSSYEQYF
TRBV4-1	TRBJ2-1	few	11	NA	TGCGCCAGCAGCCATGTTGGTGAGCAGTTCTTC	CASSHVGEQFF
TRBV6-5	TRBJ2-5	few	15	TRBD2	TGTGCCAGCAGTTACGCCGGACTAGCGGGAGAAACCCAGTACTTC	CASSYAGLAGETQYF
TRBV29-1	TRBJ2-1	few	13	NA	TGCAGCGTTGTCACCCCACGAATGAATGAGCAGTTCTTC	CSVVTPRMNEQFF
TRBV6-6	TRBJ2-4	many	12	TRBD1	TGTGCCAGCAGCACCACAGGGGAGATTCAGTACTTC	CASSTTGEIQYF
TRBV27	TRBJ2-1	NA	15	NA	TGTGCCAGCAGCCTCGGACTGACACCCGTCAATGAGCAGTTCTTC	CASSLGLTPVNEQFF
TRBV7-2	TRBJ2-4	many	16	TRBD2	TGTGCCAGCAGCAAGACTAGCGACCGAGCCAAAAACATTCAGTACTTC	CASSKTSDRAKNIQYF
TRBV19	TRBJ2-7	many	16	NA	TGTGCCAGGGGTCAATCAAGCGGACGGAGACTTTACGAGCAGTACTTC	CARGQSSGRRLYEQYF
TRBV7-9	TRBJ2-3	few	14	NA	TGTGCCAGCAGCACCCTGACGAACACCGATACGCAGTATTTT	CASSTLTNTDTQYF
TRBV5-6	TRBJ1-5	many	14	TRBD1	TGTGCCAGCAGCTTGGCAGGGGGCGACGTCCCCCAGCATTTT	CASSLAGGDVPQHF
TRBV7-6	TRBJ2-1	NA	15	NA	TGTGCCAGCAGCTATAGGGGGAGAGACTCCAATGAGCAGTTCTTC	CASSYRGRDSNEQFF
TRBV27	TRBJ2-3	NA	14	NA	TGTGCCAGCAGCTGGGGAATGGGTACAGATACGCAGTATTTT	CASSWGMGTDTQYF
TRBV7-2	TRBJ2-1	few	13	NA	TGTGCCAGCAGCCCCCTTAATGACAATGAGCAGTTCTTC	CASSPLNDNEQFF
TRBV4-1	TRBJ1-5	NA	14	NA	TGCGCCAGCAGCCAAGTTTTTGGGGCTCAGCCCCAGCATTTT	CASSQVFGAQPQHF
TRBV28	TRBJ2-1	NA	11	NA	TGTGCCAGCAGATTCGGGGATGAGCAGTTCTTC	CASRFGDEQFF
TRBV20-1	TRBJ2-7	NA	13	TRBD1	TGCAGTGCTAGAGGGGACAGACCCTACGAGCAGTACTTC	CSARGDRPYEQYF
TRBV11-2	TRBJ1-2	NA	15	TRBD1	TGTGCCAGCAGCTTAGATGGGACAGCCTCCTATGGCTACACCTTC	CASSLDGTASYGYTF
TRBV6-1	TRBJ2-1	few	14	TRBD2	TGTGCCAGCAGCGGGACTAGCGCAGGCAAAGAGCAGTTCTTC	CASSGTSAGKEQFF
TRBV7-8	TRBJ2-1	many	14	NA	TGTGCCAGCAGCTTAGGGGGGGAAAACAATGAGCAGTTCTTC	CASSLGGENNEQFF
TRBV5-1	TRBJ2-3	NA	15	NA	TGCGCCAGCAGCTTGTTACAGCAAGGAACAGATACGCAGTATTTT	CASSLLQQGTDTQYF
TRBV2	TRBJ2-5	NA	12	NA	TGTGCCAGCAAGGAACAGCAAGAGACCCAGTACTTC	CASKEQQETQYF
TRBV29-1	TRBJ2-2	many	14	TRBD1	TGCAGCGCCCGACAGGGGGTTTACACCGGGGAGCTGTTTTTT	CSARQGVYTGELFF
TRBV9	TRBJ2-1	NA	12	NA	TGTGCCAGCAGCGTAGCCCTTAATGAGCAGTTCTTC	CASSVALNEQFF
TRBV11-2	TRBJ2-3	many	15	NA	TGTGCCAGCAGCTTAGAGCAGGGCTTCACAGATACGCAGTATTTT	CASSLEQGFTDTQYF
TRBV20-1	TRBJ2-7	NA	14	TRBD2	TGCAGTGCTAGAGAGGGACTAGCGGTTTACGAGCAGTACTTC	CSAREGLAVYEQYF
TRBV5-5	TRBJ2-7	many	14	TRBD2	TGTGCCAGCAGCTTTATAGCGGGACCCGGCGAGCAGTACTTC	CASSFIAGPGEQYF
TRBV5-6	TRBJ1-6	few	15	TRBD1	TGTGCCAGCAGCTTGTCGGGACAGGGCGGTTCACCCCTCCACTTT	CASSLSGQGGSPLHF
TRBV15	TRBJ2-7	many	13	NA	TGTGCCACCAGCAGAGAGGGGGGATACGAGCAGTACTTC	CATSREGGYEQYF